What follows describes a single T cell receptor beta chain. This specimen comes from a study of blood T cell repertoires in COVID-19. Study in general: Spain, Italy and the United States supplied samples that represented acute and convalescent COVID-19.

The protocol was immunoSEQ multiplex PCR, while the TCRdb copy is restricted to in-frame clones and leaves out a portion. The sample has 140,000 or so clones; over 80% are singletons. Trimming removed 5 bases from V and 4 bases from J; junction bases left unmatched: 7. CDR3 length: 17 residues. Germline CDR1 reads SEHNR; CDR2 reads FQNEAQ (reference sequence). This rearrangement joins TRBV7-9 to TRBJ2-1; 14 positions match TRBD2. Sample: peripheral blood. The TCR was taken from a man aged 60 to 69 with active or convalescent COVID-19. CDR3 in amino acids: CASSPGLAGESYNEQFF. The CDR3, as DNA: TGTGCCAGCAGCCCGGGACTAGCGGGAGAATCATACAATGAGCAGTTCTTC.